The sequence of this T cell receptor (beta chain) was determined in a study of blood T cells in healthy people across ages. The CDR3 has 16 amino acids. A second PCR, run for about 7 to 11 cycles, used a sample-barcoded 5' primer plus a J-beta primer mix. Each cDNA molecule received a tag from a template-switch adaptor that had 12 random nucleotides. TCRdb analysed the 5' RACE reads with MiXCR anew, one entry per CDR3 protein. This sample has approximately 1,700,000 distinct CDR3 sequences, with more than 35% found just once. For this clonotype: Its matching antigen is unknown.

Study-level findings and limits: Relative to aged donors, long-lived donors carried more naive CD4+ cells and displayed higher diversity.

Sequencing used blood. The source of this sequence is a human donor in good health. V is TRBV21-1 and J is TRBJ2-5; TRBD2, as called in the table, went unchecked against the DNA. TRBV21-1 is deemed a pseudogene. The CDR3 DNA reads TGTGCCAGCAGCTCATGGGAGGGGGACCACCAAGAGACCCAGTACTTC. The encoded protein is CASSSWEGDHQETQYF.